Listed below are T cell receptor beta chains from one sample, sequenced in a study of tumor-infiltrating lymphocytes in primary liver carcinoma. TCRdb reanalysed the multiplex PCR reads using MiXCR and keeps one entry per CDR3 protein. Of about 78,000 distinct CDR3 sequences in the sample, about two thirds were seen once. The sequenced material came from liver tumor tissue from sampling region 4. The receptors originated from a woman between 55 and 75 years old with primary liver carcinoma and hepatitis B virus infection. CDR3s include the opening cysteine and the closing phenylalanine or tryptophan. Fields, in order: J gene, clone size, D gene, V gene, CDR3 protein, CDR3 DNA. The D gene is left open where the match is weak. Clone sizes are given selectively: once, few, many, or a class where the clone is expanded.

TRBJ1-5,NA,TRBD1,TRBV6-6,CASRGTKQGINQPQHF,TGTGCCAGCCGGGGCACCAAACAGGGGATAAATCAGCCCCAGCATTTT
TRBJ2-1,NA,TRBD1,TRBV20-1,CSADYDRDGNEQFF,TGCAGTGCTGACTACGACAGGGACGGTAATGAGCAGTTCTTC
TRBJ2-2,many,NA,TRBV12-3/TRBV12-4,CASRKQGNTGELFF,TGTGCCAGCAGAAAACAGGGGAACACCGGGGAGCTGTTTTTT
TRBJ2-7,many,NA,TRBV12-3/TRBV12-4,CASSYHPYEQYF,TGTGCCAGCAGTTATCACCCCTACGAGCAGTACTTC
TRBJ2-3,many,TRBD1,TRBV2,CANFDRDTDTQYF,TGTGCCAACTTTGACAGGGACACAGATACGCAGTATTTT
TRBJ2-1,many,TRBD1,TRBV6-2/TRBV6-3,CASSYSMLTGGNEQFF,TGTGCCAGCAGTTACTCGATGTTGACAGGGGGTAATGAGCAGTTCTTC
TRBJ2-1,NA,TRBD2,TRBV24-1,CVTSVGNSGTLYNEQFF,TGTGTCACCAGTGTTGGGAATAGCGGGACGCTTTACAATGAGCAGTTCTTC
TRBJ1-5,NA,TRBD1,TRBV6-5,CASNPSGQGAGKPQHF,TGTGCCAGCAATCCTTCCGGACAGGGGGCTGGGAAGCCCCAGCACTTT
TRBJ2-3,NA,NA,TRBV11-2,CASRTTAFCTDMQYF,TGTGCCAGCAGGACGACGGCGTTTTGCACAGATATGCAGTATTTT
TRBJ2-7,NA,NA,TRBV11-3,CASSTRGKLPPYEQYF,TGTGCCAGCAGCACCCGCGGGAAACTACCTCCCTACGAGCAGTACTTC
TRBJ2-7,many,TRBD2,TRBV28,CASSPRGGFYEQYF,TGTGCCAGCAGTCCCCGGGGGGGGTTTTACGAGCAGTACTTC
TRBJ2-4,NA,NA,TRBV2,CVSSDGSNLYF,TGTGTCAGCAGTGATGGGTCAAACCTGTACTTC
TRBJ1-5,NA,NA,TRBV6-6,CPSSYPAGGNRPQHF,TGTCCCAGCAGTTACCCGGCCGGGGGCAATCGGCCCCAGCATTTT
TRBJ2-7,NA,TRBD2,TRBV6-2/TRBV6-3,CTSTRESIPYEQYF,TGTACCAGCACGCGGGAGAGTATCCCCTACGAGCAGTATTTC
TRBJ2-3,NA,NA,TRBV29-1,CSVKVLGRVGVGTDTQYF,TGCAGCGTTAAAGTGTTGGGCAGGGTGGGGGTTGGCACAGATACGCAGTATTTT
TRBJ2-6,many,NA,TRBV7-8,CASSLAGGAGANVLTF,TGTGCCAGCAGCTTAGCAGGGGGGGCTGGGGCCAACGTCCTGACTTTC
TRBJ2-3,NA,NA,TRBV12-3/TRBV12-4,CASSLVGDIDTQYF,TGTGCCAGCAGTTTGGTAGGAGACATAGATACGCAGTATTTT
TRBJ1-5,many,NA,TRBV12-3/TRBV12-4,CASSFGQGGAVSNQPQHF,TGTGCCAGCAGTTTCGGGCAGGGAGGGGCGGTTAGCAATCAGCCCCAGCATTTT
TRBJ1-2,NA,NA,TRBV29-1,CSVADTPNYGYTF,TGCAGCGTTGCTGACACTCCTAACTATGGCTACACCTTC
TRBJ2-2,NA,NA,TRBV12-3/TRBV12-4,CASSSAANTGELFF,TGTGCCAGCAGTTCAGCAGCGAACACCGGGGAGCTGTTTTTT
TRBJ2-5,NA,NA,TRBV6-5,CASSFGGREETQYF,TGTGCCAGCAGTTTCGGGGGCCGAGAAGAGACCCAGTACTTC
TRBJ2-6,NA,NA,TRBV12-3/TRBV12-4,CASSSRRAVANVLTF,TGTGCCAGCAGTTCGCGCAGGGCTGTGGCCAACGTCCTGACTTTC
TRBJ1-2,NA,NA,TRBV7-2,CASSGPGPHYGYTF,TGTGCCAGCAGCGGCCCCGGGCCCCACTATGGCTACACCTTC
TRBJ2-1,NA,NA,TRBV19,CASSMRLREDNEQFF,TGTGCCAGTAGTATGAGACTAAGGGAGGACAATGAGCAGTTCTTC
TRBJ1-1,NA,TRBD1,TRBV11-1,CASSLQDRGQDTEAFF,TGTGCCAGCAGCTTACAGGACAGGGGGCAAGACACTGAAGCTTTCTTT
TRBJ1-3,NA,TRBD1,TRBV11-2,CASSSCPDRGPYSGNTVYF,TGTGCCAGCAGCTCATGCCCGGACAGGGGACCGTACTCTGGAAACACCGTATATTTT
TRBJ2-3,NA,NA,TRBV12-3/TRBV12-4,CASSFLGARYSNQPQYF,TGTGCCAGCAGTTTTTTAGGGGCGAGGTATAGCAACCAGCCCCAGTATTTT
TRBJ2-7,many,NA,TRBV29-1,CSVEAQPYEQYF,TGCAGCGTTGAAGCCCAACCCTACGAGCAGTACTTC
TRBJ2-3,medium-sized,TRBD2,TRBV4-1,CASSQGLLSTDTQYF,TGCGCCAGCAGCCAGGGACTACTAAGCACAGATACGCAGTATTTT
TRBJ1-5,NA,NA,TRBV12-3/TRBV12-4,CASSHKGSDQPQHF,TGTGCCAGCAGCCATAAAGGTAGCGATCAGCCCCAGCATTTT
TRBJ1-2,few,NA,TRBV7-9,CASSPVSYGYTF,TGTGCTAGCAGCCCCGTCAGCTATGGCTACACCTTC
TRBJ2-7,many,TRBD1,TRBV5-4,CASSVGQGGYEQYF,TGTGCCAGCAGCGTTGGACAGGGGGGTTACGAGCAGTACTTC
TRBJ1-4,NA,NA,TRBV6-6,CASSYGAAREKPLF,TGTGCCAGCAGTTACGGGGCGGCGCGTGAAAAACCGCTTTTT
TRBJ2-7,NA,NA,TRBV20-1,CSARGGGRAGYEQYF,TGCAGTGCTAGAGGAGGGGGGAGGGCCGGCTACGAGCAGTACTTC
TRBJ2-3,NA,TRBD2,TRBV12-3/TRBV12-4,CASSLGRALDTQYF,TGTGCCAGCAGTCTTGGGAGGGCCTTAGATACGCAGTATTTT
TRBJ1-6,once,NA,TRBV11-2,CTSSLEQGSPLHF,TGTACCAGTAGCTTAGAGCAGGGTTCACCCCTCCACTTT
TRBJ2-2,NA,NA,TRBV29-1,CGAEQGGTGELFF,TGCGGCGCTGAACAAGGGGGTACCGGGGAGCTGTTTTTT
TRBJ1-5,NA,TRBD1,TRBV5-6,CTSSPGGDRGPQHF,TGTACCAGTAGCCCGGGAGGGGACAGGGGGCCCCAGCATTTT
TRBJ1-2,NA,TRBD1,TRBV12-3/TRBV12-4,CANSSEQGTGNYGYTF,TGTGCCAACAGTTCGGAACAGGGGACGGGTAACTATGGCTACACCTTC
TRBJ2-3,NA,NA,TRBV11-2,CARRRDGADTQYF,TGTGCCAGGAGGAGGGACGGGGCAGATACGCAGTATTTT
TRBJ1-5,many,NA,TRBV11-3,CASSLDLGVAQPQHF,TGTGCCAGCAGCTTAGATCTGGGGGTGGCTCAGCCCCAGCATTTT
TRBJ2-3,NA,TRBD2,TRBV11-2,CVSSPGLASPDTQYF,TGTGTCAGCAGCCCTGGACTAGCGAGCCCAGATACACAGTATTTT
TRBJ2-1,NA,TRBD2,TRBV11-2,CASSLAGGSLGQFF,TGTGCCAGCAGCTTAGCGGGAGGATCGCTTGGGCAGTTCTTC
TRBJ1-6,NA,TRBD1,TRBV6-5,CASSYSPTGGLSTLHF,TGTGCCAGCAGTTACAGTCCGACAGGGGGCCTTTCAACCCTCCACTTC
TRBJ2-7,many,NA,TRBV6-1,CASSAPDRASYEQYF,TGTGCCAGCAGTGCTCCGGACAGAGCCTCCTACGAGCAGTACTTC
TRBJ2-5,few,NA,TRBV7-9,CASSLGRAQETQYF,TGTGCCAGCAGCTTAGGCAGGGCCCAAGAGACCCAGTACTTC
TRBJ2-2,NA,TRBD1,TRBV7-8,CASIPIPGQGGSSNGELFF,TGTGCCAGCATCCCCATTCCGGGACAGGGAGGGAGTAGCAACGGGGAGCTGTTTTTT
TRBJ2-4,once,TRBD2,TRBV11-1,CTGSFPGISGTKNIQYF,TGTACCGGCAGCTTTCCCGGGATTAGCGGGACCAAAAACATTCAGTACTTC
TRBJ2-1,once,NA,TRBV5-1,CVSGPRDPRHNEQFF,TGCGTCAGCGGCCCTCGGGACCCGCGCCACAATGAGCAGTTCTTC